The clone carrying this TCR beta chain was observed many times. Its matching antigen is unknown. The sample originates from a study of T cell repertoires in cytomegalovirus infection. Overall study: Indicated by public TCR beta signatures were CMV infection and matching HLA type. The study, taken as a whole, reports: HLA-C-restricted CMV clonotypes gave the most frequent clonotype in two of eight donors. Cumulated frequencies of public TCR beta families served to identify carriers of CMV plus the relevant HLA.

Trimming took off 7 bases at V and 3 bases at J, with 22 bases between the two ends. The CDR3 length is 17 residues. Germline CDR1 reads MDHEN; CDR2 reads SYDVKM. TCRdb re-analysed the reads in MiXCR, keeping a single row per CDR3 protein. The table records about 330,000 distinct CDR3 sequences, 9.5% of them present only once. What was sequenced was PBMCs. The TCR was taken from a human donor in good health (CMV status not recorded). Some clones in this sample may be carry-over from other donors' samples. This sequence joins TRBV28 and TRBJ2-1, with D tentatively TRBD2 (6 bases). DNA of the CDR3: TGTGCCAGCACCCCCTCTCCGGGGGTCCCCCTCTACAATGAGCAGTTCTTC. Its protein is CASTPSPGVPLYNEQFF.